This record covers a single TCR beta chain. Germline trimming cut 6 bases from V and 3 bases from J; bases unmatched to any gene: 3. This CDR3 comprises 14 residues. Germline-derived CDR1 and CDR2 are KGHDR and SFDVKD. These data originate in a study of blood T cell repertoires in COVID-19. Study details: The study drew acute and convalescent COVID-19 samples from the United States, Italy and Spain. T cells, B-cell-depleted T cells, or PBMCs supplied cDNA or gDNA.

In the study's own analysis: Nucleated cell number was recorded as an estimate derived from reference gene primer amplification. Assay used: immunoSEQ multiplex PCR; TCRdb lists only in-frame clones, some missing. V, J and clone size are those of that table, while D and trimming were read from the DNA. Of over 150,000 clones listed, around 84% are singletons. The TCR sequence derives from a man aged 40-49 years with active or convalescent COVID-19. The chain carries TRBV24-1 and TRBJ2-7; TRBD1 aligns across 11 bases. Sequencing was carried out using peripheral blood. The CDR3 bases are TGTGCCACCAGTAGGGGACAGGGGGTCTACGAGCAGTACTTC. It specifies CATSRGQGVYEQYF.